The 14 T cell receptor beta chains in this list originate from one sample, sequenced in a study of blood T cell repertoires in COVID-19. TCRdb's copy holds only in-frame clones and misses some; the assay was immunoSEQ multiplex PCR. The table has nearly 25,000 clones, over 60% seen once. The sequencing input was peripheral blood. All receptors come from a woman over 75 with acute or convalescent COVID-19.

This chain joins TRBV10-2 and TRBJ1-3, with a tentative D call TRBD1 (6 bases). Trimming removed 4 bases from V and 9 bases from J, with 10 bases in between. The germline V gene encodes CDR1 WSHSY and CDR2 SAAADI. The CDR3 contains 12 residues. The chain's CDR3 is CASSGLDSTIYF. The CDR3 DNA reads as TGCGCCAGCAGTGGCCTGGACAGCACCATATATTTT.

This chain uses TRBV7-3 with TRBJ2-2; D ambiguous. V was pared by 4 bases and J by 4 bases, with 4 bases between. This CDR3 is built from 12 residues. From germline, CDR1 is SGHTA and CDR2 FQGTGA. CDR3 region: CASSSVTGELFF. In DNA, the CDR3 is TGTGCCAGCAGCTCAGTCACCGGGGAGCTGTTTTTT.

The chain carries TRBV5-6 and TRBJ1-1, with 10 bases that match TRBD1. Trimming removed 3 bases from V and 2 bases from J; junction bases left unmatched: 7. Germline-derived CDR1 and CDR2 are SGHDT and YYEEEE. This CDR3 has 16 amino acids. Here the CDR3 DNA reads TGTGCCAGCAGCTCCGGGACAGGGGCTTTAAACACTGAAGCTTTCTTT. Translation gives CASSSGTGALNTEAFF.

This clone occurred a few times. This sequence joins TRBV10-3 and TRBJ2-2; 7 bases align to TRBD2. Germline assignment: CDR1 ENHRY and CDR2 SYGVKD. V lost 7 bases to trimming and J lost 2 bases; unmatched junction nucleotides: 4. The CDR3 is 14 residues long. The DNA of the CDR3 is TGTGCCATCACTCCTAGCGGTAACACCGGGGAGCTGTTTTTT. The encoded protein is CAITPSGNTGELFF.

This clone has more than one count but fewer than ten. The chain links TRBV3-1 (or the pseudogene TRBV3-2) to TRBJ1-5; tentative D call: TRBD1 (5 bases). In germline, CDR1 is LGHDT, CDR2 YNNKEL (reference sequence). Between the trimmed V and J ends, which lost 1 base and 7 bases, there was a span of 11 bases. This CDR3 contains 14 residues. Here the CDR3 reads CASSQGGGLQPQHF. In DNA, the CDR3 is TGTGCCAGCAGCCAAGGGGGGGGTTTGCAGCCCCAGCATTTT.

The V call is TRBV6-2 or TRBV6-3, the J call TRBJ2-5; D call uncertain. Germline CDR1 MNHEY, CDR2 SVGEGT. The V gene lost 2 bases and the J gene lost 3 bases, with 16 bases spanning the gap. The CDR3 is 16 residues long. This CDR3 reads CASSYPRLETEETQYF. The DNA of the CDR3 is TGTGCCAGCAGTTACCCCCGGCTAGAGACCGAAGAGACCCAGTACTTC.

The chain joins TRBV13 to TRBJ2-7; D might be TRBD2 (5 bases). Trimming removed 5 bases at V and 4 bases at J, with 9 bases between. The CDR3 spans 12 residues. CDR1 and CDR2 from the germline V gene are PRHDT and FYEKMQ (reference sequence). This chain's CDR3 is CASSLSGYEQYF. The DNA of the CDR3 is TGTGCCAGCAGCCTAAGCGGTTACGAGCAGTACTTC.

This clone was detected only a few times. The chain couples TRBV19 to TRBJ1-2, with no clear D. Germline assignment: CDR1 LNHDA and CDR2 SQIVND (reference sequence). With 3 bases removed from V and 6 bases from J, the gap between germline ends came to 11 bases. The CDR3 length is 13 residues. This chain's CDR3 is CASSIRGSNGYTF. The CDR3 bases are TGTGCCAGTAGTATCCGTGGTAGTAATGGCTACACCTTC.

The chain couples TRBV7-9 to TRBJ1-1, with 9 positions matching TRBD1. V lost 5 bases to trimming and J lost 1 base; unmatched junction nucleotides: 5. The CDR3 is 15 amino acids. The V gene's germline CDR1 is SEHNR and CDR2 FQNEAQ (reference sequence). CDR3 amino acids: CASSASGQGNTEAFF. The CDR3 nucleotides are TGTGCCAGCAGCGCCTCGGGACAGGGGAACACTGAAGCTTTCTTT.

The chain has TRBV6-4 and TRBJ1-5; TRBD1 matches at 10 bases. V was clipped by 6 bases and J by 6 bases; unmatched bases: 5. The CDR3 has 14 residues. Per the germline V gene, CDR1 is MRHNA and CDR2 is SNTAGT. CDR3 protein: CASSATGGVQPQHF. The CDR3 nucleotides read TGTGCCAGCAGCGCGACAGGGGGCGTTCAGCCCCAGCATTTT.

V usage is TRBV10-3 and J usage is TRBJ1-4; 7 nucleotides agree with TRBD1. The J segment lost 7 bases and the V segment lost 4 bases, leaving 6 bases of the junction unmatched. CDR1 is ENHRY, CDR2 SYGVKD, per germline. The CDR3 length is 14 residues. The CDR3 sequence is CAISGQGPGEKLFF. DNA of the CDR3: TGTGCCATCAGTGGACAGGGCCCTGGTGAAAAACTGTTTTTT.

The rearrangement uses TRBV5-1 and TRBJ1-4; TRBD1 might be the D (6 bases). V lost 0 bases to trimming and J lost 8 bases, with 14 bases between them. CDR1 and CDR2 from the germline V gene are SGHRS and YFSETQ. This CDR3 has 15 residues. As DNA, the CDR3 is TGCGCCAGCAGCTTGGGACCCGTTAGGGGGGAAAAACTGTTTTTT. The encoded protein is CASSLGPVRGEKLFF.

The chain is built from TRBV3-1 (or the pseudogene TRBV3-2) and TRBJ2-7, with 8 bases that match TRBD2. This CDR3 contains 14 residues. Germline CDR1 and CDR2: LGHDT and YNNKEL (reference sequence). V lost 4 bases to trimming and J lost 0 bases; unmatched junction nucleotides: 2. The DNA for the CDR3 is TGTGCCAGCAGCCTTAGCGGGACCTCCTACGAGCAGTACTTC. Amino acids: CASSLSGTSYEQYF.

This chain links TRBV6-4 with TRBJ1-2; D not certain. Germline assignment: CDR1 MRHNA and CDR2 SNTAGT. V lost 2 bases and J 5 bases, leaving 3 bases between the germline ends. The CDR3 is 11 residues long. The DNA for the CDR3 is TGTGCCAGCAGTGACCAGTATGGCTACACCTTC. Amino acids: CASSDQYGYTF.